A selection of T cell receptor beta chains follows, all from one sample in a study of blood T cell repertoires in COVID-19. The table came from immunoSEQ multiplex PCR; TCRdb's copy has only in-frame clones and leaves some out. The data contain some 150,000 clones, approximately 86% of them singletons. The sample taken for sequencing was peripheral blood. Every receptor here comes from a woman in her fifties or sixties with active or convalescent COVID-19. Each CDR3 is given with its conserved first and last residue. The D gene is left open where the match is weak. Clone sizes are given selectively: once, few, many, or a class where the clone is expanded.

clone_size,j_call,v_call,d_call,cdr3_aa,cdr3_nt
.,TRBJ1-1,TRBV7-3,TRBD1,CASSLGVGTGNTEAFF,TGTGCCAGCAGCTTAGGGGTGGGGACAGGGAACACTGAAGCTTTCTTT
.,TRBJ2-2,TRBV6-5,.,CASSYAWAPGPGELFF,TGTGCCAGCAGTTACGCCTGGGCCCCAGGTCCCGGGGAGCTGTTTTTT
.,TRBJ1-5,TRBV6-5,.,CATKTVTPSNQPQHF,TGTGCCACAAAGACAGTTACCCCCAGCAATCAGCCCCAGCATTTT
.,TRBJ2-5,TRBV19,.,CASSTPRGETQYF,TGTGCCAGTAGTACCCCTAGGGGAGAGACCCAGTACTTC
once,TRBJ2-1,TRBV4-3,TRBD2,CASSQESSGGHGEQFF,TGCGCCAGCAGCCAAGAATCCAGCGGGGGGCACGGTGAGCAGTTCTTC
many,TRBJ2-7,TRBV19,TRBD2,CASSRRTSPVNEQYF,TGTGCCAGTAGTAGAAGGACTAGTCCCGTGAACGAGCAGTACTTC
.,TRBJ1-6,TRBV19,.,CASSDQDNSPLHF,TGTGCCAGTAGTGACCAGGATAATTCACCCCTCCACTTT
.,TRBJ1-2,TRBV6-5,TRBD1,CASSSRQGGYGYTF,TGTGCCAGCAGTTCGCGACAGGGAGGCTATGGCTACACCTTC
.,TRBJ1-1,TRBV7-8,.,CASSLGRNEAFF,TGTGCCAGCAGCTTAGGGAGAAATGAAGCTTTCTTT
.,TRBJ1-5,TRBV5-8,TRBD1,CASSSDRGQPQHF,TGTGCCAGCAGTTCTGACAGGGGTCAGCCCCAGCATTTT
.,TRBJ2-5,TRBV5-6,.,CASSFAGTQETQYF,TGTGCCAGCAGCTTCGCGGGTACTCAAGAGACCCAGTACTTC
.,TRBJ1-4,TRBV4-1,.,CASSQDQGATNEKLFF,TGCGCCAGCAGCCAAGATCAAGGGGCTACTAATGAAAAACTGTTTTTT
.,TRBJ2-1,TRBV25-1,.,CASQTEGSYNEQFF,TGTGCCAGCCAGACTGAAGGCTCCTACAATGAGCAGTTCTTC
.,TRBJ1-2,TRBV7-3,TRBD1,CASSSYSGRDSPYGYTF,TGTGCCAGCAGCTCCTACTCAGGAAGGGACAGCCCTTATGGCTACACCTTC
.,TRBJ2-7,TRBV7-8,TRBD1,CASSLRRTAPGQGRQSSYEQYF,TGTGCCAGCAGCTTACGGAGGACGGCACCGGGACAGGGACGTCAGAGCTCCTACGAGCAGTACTTC
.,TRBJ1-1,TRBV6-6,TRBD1,CASSYSRQGPTEAFF,TGTGCCAGCAGTTACTCGCGACAGGGCCCCACTGAAGCTTTCTTT
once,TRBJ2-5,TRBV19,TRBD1,CASRDREDRETQYF,TGTGCCAGTAGGGACAGGGAGGATCGAGAGACCCAGTACTTC
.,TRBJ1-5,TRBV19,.,CASSGGTSNQPQHF,TGTGCCAGTAGCGGGGGGACCTCCAATCAGCCCCAGCATTTT
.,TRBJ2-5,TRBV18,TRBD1,CASSKKGALGETQYF,TGTGCCAGCTCAAAAAAGGGGGCGCTTGGGGAGACCCAGTACTTC
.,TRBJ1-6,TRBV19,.,CASSNTGTRSSYNSPLHF,TGTGCCAGTAGTAACACCGGGACACGGAGCTCCTATAATTCACCCCTCCACTTT
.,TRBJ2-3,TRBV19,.,CASSQLRMDTQYF,TGTGCCAGTAGTCAACTGAGAATGGATACGCAGTATTTT
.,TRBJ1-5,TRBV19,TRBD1,CASREGQGSLSNQPQHF,TGTGCCAGTAGGGAGGGACAGGGGTCCCTTAGCAATCAGCCCCAGCATTTT
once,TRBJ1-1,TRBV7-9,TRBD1,CASTGTGGWNTEAFF,TGTGCCAGCACAGGGACAGGGGGCTGGAACACTGAAGCTTTCTTT
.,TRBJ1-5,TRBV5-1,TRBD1,CASSQGTDDQPQHF,TGCGCCAGCAGCCAAGGGACAGATGATCAGCCCCAGCATTTT
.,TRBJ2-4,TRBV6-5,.,CASSPPSYIQYF,TGTGCCAGCAGTCCCCCCAGTTACATTCAGTACTTC
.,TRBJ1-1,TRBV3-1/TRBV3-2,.,CASSQVNLGEAFF,TGTGCCAGCAGCCAAGTAAACCTCGGGGAAGCTTTCTTT